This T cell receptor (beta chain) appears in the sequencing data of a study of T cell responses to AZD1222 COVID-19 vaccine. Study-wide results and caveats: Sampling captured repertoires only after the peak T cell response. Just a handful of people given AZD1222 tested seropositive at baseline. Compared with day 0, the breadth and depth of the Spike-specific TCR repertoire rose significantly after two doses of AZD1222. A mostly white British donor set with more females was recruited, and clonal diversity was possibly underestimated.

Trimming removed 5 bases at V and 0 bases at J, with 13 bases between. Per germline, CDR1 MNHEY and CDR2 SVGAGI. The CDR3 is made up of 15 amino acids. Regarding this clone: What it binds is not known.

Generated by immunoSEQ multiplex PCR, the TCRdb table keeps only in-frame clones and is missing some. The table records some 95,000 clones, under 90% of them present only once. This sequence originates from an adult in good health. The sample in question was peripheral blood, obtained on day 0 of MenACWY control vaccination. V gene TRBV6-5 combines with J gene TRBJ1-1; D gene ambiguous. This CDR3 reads CASSPHLGMNTEAFF. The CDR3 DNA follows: TGTGCCAGCAGTCCCCACCTAGGCATGAACACTGAAGCTTTCTTT.